Each of the 21 T cell receptor beta chains below was sequenced from the same sample in a study of blood T cell repertoires in COVID-19 (TCRdb year 2020). The method was the immunoSEQ multiplex PCR assay. The table was pulled from immuneACCESS by TCRdb, which kept in-frame rearrangements only. Such tables lose some clones; where checked, under half of the loss comes from unresolved V genes, and the rest has no known cause. Recorded for this sample are roughly 93,000 clones; approximately 87% of them occurred a single time. Together, the top ten hold under 1.2% of the sample. The sequencing input was peripheral blood. The receptors derive from a human donor in a cohort sampled during active COVID-19.

J is TRBJ2-1 and V is TRBV5-8, with 8 bases identical to TRBD2. There are 15 residues in the CDR3. Trimming removed 2 bases from V and 1 base from J; junction bases left unmatched: 2. Germline V lookup: CDR1 SGHTS, CDR2 YDEGEE. The CDR3 here is CASSFSGMSYNEQFF. The CDR3 DNA reads TGTGCCAGCAGCTTTAGCGGGATGTCCTACAATGAGCAGTTCTTC.

The chain combines TRBV18 with TRBJ1-4, with 10 bases fitting TRBD1. The trim removed 2 bases at V and 2 bases at J, leaving 2 bases unmatched. The CDR3 totals 16 residues. Germline loops: CDR1 KGHSH, CDR2 LQKENI. The CDR3 DNA reads as TGTGCCAGCTCACCAGGGACAGGGGTGACTAATGAAAAACTGTTTTTT. Residues: CASSPGTGVTNEKLFF.

The chain has TRBV24-1 and TRBJ1-5; possibly TRBD1 for D (6 bases). Germline-derived CDR1 and CDR2 are KGHDR and SFDVKD. V lost 4 bases to trimming and J lost 12 bases, with 12 bases between them. This CDR3 region has 12 residues. This chain's CDR3 is CATSDPDRHQHF. In DNA, the CDR3 is TGTGCCACCAGTGACCCGGACAGACACCAGCATTTT.

The CDR3 spells CASSPIQATNTGELFF. Here the CDR3 DNA reads TGTGCCAGCAGCCCTATACAGGCTACGAACACCGGGGAGCTGTTTTTT. The chain uses TRBV5-8 and TRBJ2-2; tentatively, D is TRBD1 (5 bases). This CDR3 contains 16 residues. Germline CDR1 SGHTS, CDR2 YDEGEE. Trimming cost V 4 bases and J 0 bases, with 13 bases left between them.

The V call is TRBV6-5, the J call TRBJ1-2; TRBD1 aligns across 8 bases. The trim removed 7 bases at V and 4 bases at J, leaving 11 bases unmatched. The CDR3 consists of 15 residues. Germline values: CDR1 MNHEY, CDR2 SVGAGI. The chain's CDR3 is CASTPRTGKSYGYTF. The CDR3 bases are TGTGCCAGCACTCCCCGGACAGGGAAGAGCTATGGCTACACCTTC.

The chain combines TRBV2 with TRBJ1-1; D is unclear. The CDR3 is 12 residues long. From germline, CDR1 is SNHLY and CDR2 FYNNEI. Trimming left V 2 bases short and J 7 bases short, with 8 bases between. The CDR3 loop is CASSENQLEAFF. CDR3 coding DNA: TGTGCCAGCAGTGAAAACCAACTTGAAGCTTTCTTT. Combining the CDR3 with reference TRBV2 and TRBJ1-1 gives the whole variable domain EPEVTQTPSHQVTQMGQEVILRCVPISNHLYFYWYRQILGQKVEFLVSFYNNEISEKSEIFDDQFSVERPDGSNFTLKIRSTKLEDSAMYFCASSENQLEAFFGQGTRLTVV.

In its sample, this clone was seen a few times. The chain uses TRBV9 and TRBJ2-7, with D possibly matching TRBD1 (6 bases). Trimming stripped 1 base from V and 6 bases from J, with 17 bases between. CDR3 length: 15 residues. CDR1 SGDLS and CDR2 YYNGEE come from the germline V gene. For the CDR3, the DNA is TGTGCCAGCAGCGTACGTCCCGAAAACAGGGTCGAGCAGTACTTC. Translation: CASSVRPENRVEQYF.

The chain has TRBV18 and TRBJ1-1, with D possibly matching TRBD1 (6 bases). The germline V and J ends were trimmed by 6 bases and 6 bases, with 23 bases remaining between them. Germline CDR1 is KGHSH and CDR2 is LQKENI. This CDR3 has 16 amino acids. CDR3 protein: CASSPMGANSIPEAFF. The CDR3 coding sequence is TGTGCCAGCTCGCCTATGGGGGCCAATTCCATCCCTGAAGCTTTCTTT.

The chain has TRBV5-1 and TRBJ2-5; tentative D call: TRBD1 (6 bases). This CDR3 is built from 13 residues. V was shortened by 4 bases and J by 5 bases, with 12 bases between the two germline ends. Germline values: CDR1 SGHRS, CDR2 YFSETQ. As DNA, the CDR3 is TGCGCCAGCAGCGTGGCAGGGGAGGAGACCCAGTACTTC. Protein: CASSVAGEETQYF.

The chain is built from TRBV28 and TRBJ1-5; weak D call: TRBD1 (5 bases). The ends were cut back, 6 bases at V and 0 bases at J, with 12 bases in the middle. Germline assignment: CDR1 MDHEN and CDR2 SYDVKM. This CDR3 contains 15 residues. The CDR3 coding sequence is TGTGCCAGCAGCAGACAGTTCTATAGCAATCAGCCCCAGCATTTT. It encodes CASSRQFYSNQPQHF. Full variable domain (outside the CDR3, taken from reference TRBV28 and TRBJ1-5): DVKVTQSSRYLVKRTGEKVFLECVQDMDHENMFWYRQDPGLGLRLIYFSYDVKMKEKGDIPEGYSVSREKKERFSLILESASTNQTSMYLCASSRQFYSNQPQHFGDGTRLSIL.

The chain combines TRBV3-1 (or the pseudogene TRBV3-2) with TRBJ2-3; 12 bases agree with TRBD2. The germline V gene encodes CDR1 LGHDT and CDR2 YNNKEL (reference sequence). Unmatched junction bases numbered 11, after V lost 0 bases and J lost 4 bases. The length of the CDR3 is 19 residues. The DNA for the CDR3 is TGTGCCAGCAGCCAAGATGCGCTAGCGGGAGGGCGGGGGCCAGATACGCAGTATTTT. It is translated as CASSQDALAGGRGPDTQYF.

This clone was recorded only once. The V call is TRBV7-9, the J call TRBJ1-1, with D possibly matching TRBD1 (6 bases). The CDR3 runs 14 residues. V lost 5 bases and J 4 bases, leaving 14 bases between the germline ends. CDR1 and CDR2 from the germline V gene are SEHNR and FQNEAQ (reference sequence). This CDR3 reads CASSPEGVSTEAFF. The CDR3 DNA reads as TGTGCCAGCAGCCCAGAGGGGGTGAGCACTGAAGCTTTCTTT.

CDR3 loop: CASAGTRVQETQYF. The CDR3 DNA is TGTGCCAGCGCCGGGACTAGGGTCCAAGAGACCCAGTACTTC. The gene calls are TRBV2 and TRBJ2-5; 8 positions agree with TRBD2. This CDR3 spans 14 amino acids. The ends lost 8 bases at V and 1 base at J; junction bases unmatched: 6. Germline CDR1 SNHLY, CDR2 FYNNEI. Based on the CDR3 plus reference TRBV2 and TRBJ2-5, the full variable domain is EPEVTQTPSHQVTQMGQEVILRCVPISNHLYFYWYRQILGQKVEFLVSFYNNEISEKSEIFDDQFSVERPDGSNFTLKIRSTKLEDSAMYFCASAGTRVQETQYFGPGTRLLVL.

V usage is TRBV21-1 and J usage is TRBJ1-4. TRBV21-1 constitutes a pseudogene. The CDR3 is made up of 16 amino acids. The CDR3 coding sequence is TGTGCCAGCACCCCCCCCGCGGGACCGCCTAATGAAAAACTGTTTTTT. This translates into CASTPPAGPPNEKLFF.

This chain joins TRBV3-1 (or the pseudogene TRBV3-2) and TRBJ2-7, with D possibly TRBD2 on 7 matching bases. The CDR3 runs 14 residues. The V end lost 2 bases, the J end lost 4 bases, and 12 bases lay between the germline ends. The germline CDR1 and CDR2 sequences are LGHDT and YNNKEL (reference sequence). The CDR3 protein is CASSQRGGWYEQYF. The CDR3 region has the DNA TGTGCCAGCAGCCAAAGGGGGGGCTGGTACGAGCAGTACTTC.

Details on this clone: Other DNA sequences of this sample code for an identical CDR3. V and J are TRBV18 and TRBJ2-1; maybe TRBD1 (7 bases). This CDR3 contains 17 residues. Germline CDR1 reads KGHSH; CDR2 reads LQKENI. Trimming took 5 bases from V and 6 from J, leaving 23 bases between them. The CDR3 DNA reads as TGTGCCAGCTCAAAAAACGTGCAGGGGGGTTACGTCAATGAGCAGTTCTTC. It yields the protein CASSKNVQGGYVNEQFF.

This rearrangement joins TRBV2 to TRBJ1-2; no clear D. The CDR3 consists of 15 residues. In germline, CDR1 is SNHLY, CDR2 FYNNEI. Trimming left V 2 bases short and J 7 bases short, with 17 bases between. The CDR3 bases are TGTGCCAGCAGTGAATGGAGGGTTCCTGTAAGTGGCTACACCTTC. Its protein product is CASSEWRVPVSGYTF.

This clone was seen a single time. This chain uses TRBV7-2 with TRBJ1-2; the match to TRBD1 covers 11 bases. Germline CDR1 and CDR2: SGHTA and FQGNSA. The CDR3 loop spans 15 amino acids. V shed 9 bases and J 6 bases; nucleotides not matched to a gene: 12. The CDR3 reads CARDWGSDRGHGYTF. The CDR3 nucleotides are TGTGCCAGGGATTGGGGGTCGGACAGGGGGCATGGCTACACCTTC.

J is TRBJ1-1 and V is TRBV28, with 8 bases aligning to TRBD1. Germline loops: CDR1 MDHEN, CDR2 SYDVKM. V lost 3 bases, J lost 5 bases, and 5 bases stayed unmatched. The CDR3 consists of 14 residues. CDR3 DNA: TGTGCCAGCAGTTTTGGCAGGGGGCGAACTGAAGCTTTCTTT. It yields the protein CASSFGRGRTEAFF.

The genes are TRBV27 and TRBJ1-2, with D hard to call. Looked up from germline, CDR1 is MNHEY and CDR2 is SMNVEV (reference sequence). The V end was cut by 3 bases, the J end by 8 bases, with 13 bases between. The CDR3 covers 13 residues. CDR3 nucleotides: TGTGCCAGCAGTTTCGACATCCTCGGAGGCTACACCTTC. Amino acid sequence: CASSFDILGGYTF.

This chain links TRBV2 with TRBJ1-1; tentatively, D is TRBD1 (5 bases). CDR1 is SNHLY, CDR2 FYNNEI, per germline. The CDR3 covers 15 residues. V shed 1 base and J shed 3 bases, with 12 bases lying between them. CDR3 nucleotide sequence: TGTGCCAGCAGTGAAGAAGTGGGGCCGGACACTGAAGCTTTCTTT. Its translation is CASSEEVGPDTEAFF.